This T cell receptor beta chain is from a study of blood T cell repertoires in COVID-19 (dated by TCRdb to about 2020). As for the study more broadly: Collaborator samples came from the United States, Italy and Spain and covered acute and convalescent phases of COVID-19. The prospective study material was composed of cDNA or gDNA derived from T cells, B-cell-depleted T cells, or PBMCs. Deeply sampled blood TCRbeta repertoires from subjects exposed to, actively infected with, or recovered from COVID-19 were included in the dataset. The repertoires were released in a freely available public database intended as a resource for research on the immune response to SARS-CoV-2. The samples were drawn from two sources: the first 160 participants of the ongoing ImmuneRACE study, and over 1,000 subjects contributed by 6 global collaborators. Sample metadata almost always included a de-identified subject ID, COVID-19 status, age in years and sex. Where available, HLA class I and class II types were taken from metadata supplied by the sample provider and were not determined by assay-based typing.

The CDR3 goes from the cysteine to the phenylalanine over 12 residues. The read is trimmed to its CDR3 DNA, 36 bases read in frame from base 1. Germline trimming: 1 base from V, 10 bases from J; junction bases outside gene matches: 0. Sequences KGHSH (CDR1) and LQKENI (CDR2) are obtained from the germline V gene. The collaborating institutions used their own protocols to collect whole blood in K2EDTA tubes. Collaborator samples were shipped for TCRbeta analysis as frozen whole blood, isolated PBMCs, or DNA extracted from either sample type. As concerns this clone: No cognate antigen has been identified for it. No clone much larger than this one lies a single base away; base qualities are absent.

Overall results and qualifications from the work: The amount of clinical and demographic metadata varied by source and participant and was provided uncurated.

TCRbeta CDR3 regions were amplified from genomic DNA using the immunoSEQ Assay, a bias-controlled multiplex PCR. Per the authors' processing: Nucleated cell counts per sample were estimated from amplification of reference gene primers within the assay. Sequence reads were collapsed and filtered to measure the absolute abundance of every unique TCRbeta CDR3 rearrangement. For each sample, productive Simpson clonality was calculated as the square root of Simpson's diversity index across productive rearrangements. TCRdb limited this immuneACCESS table to in-frame rearrangements with V and J called. A share of clones is missing; checked studies link under half to unresolved V genes, and the rest is unexplained. V, J and clone size reflect that table, while D and trimming were determined from the DNA. Present in this sample are 35,000 to 50,000 clones, roughly 80% of which were seen just once. The biggest ten clones account for about a tenth of the sample.

The sequence is built from TRBV18 and TRBJ2-1; 8 middle bases align to TRBD1. The sequenced material came from peripheral blood. The receptor was derived from a man in his 60s in a cohort sampled during active COVID-19. Read as DNA, the sequence is TGTGCCAGCTCACCACGACAGGGGGAGCAGTTCTTC. This is translated as CASSPRQGEQFF.